This section outlines one T cell receptor (beta chain) sequence together with its context. What it binds is unknown. The CDR3 covers 16 residues. Germline V gives CDR1 SEHNR, CDR2 FQNEAQ (reference sequence). V lost 7 bases and J 6 bases, leaving 21 bases between the germline ends. In making TCR beta libraries, quantitative 5'-RACE with molecular barcodes was used. TCRdb processed the 5' RACE reads anew with MiXCR; each CDR3 protein has one entry. The sample consists of fewer than 550,000 distinct CDR3 sequences, approximately 5% of them appearing once. This sample is drawn from a study of CD8 T cells in ankylosing spondylitis. Broader study findings: Clones linked to the disease showed a CD8+ phenotype. They occurred at relatively low frequencies in peripheral blood. Disease-linked clones reportedly showed significant enrichment in matched ankylosing spondylitis synovial fluid. In synovial fluid and blood from reactive arthritis, some motif variants were previously reported. The study identified a TCR beta motif of several highly homologous variants that appeared characteristic of ankylosing spondylitis blood.

The source material was blood, either unsorted or a sorted T cell fraction (not recorded which). This receptor was identified in a male donor with ankylosing spondylitis. V gene TRBV7-9 combines with J gene TRBJ2-2; D may be TRBD1 or TRBD2 (5 bases each). CDR3: CASTNGRGKGSGELFF. In DNA, the CDR3 is TGTGCCAGCACCAATGGACGGGGAAAGGGGTCCGGGGAGCTGTTTTTT.